This T cell receptor (beta chain) was identified in a study of OX40 agonist ivuxolimab in advanced cancers. At the level of the study: Enrolled patients in dose escalation had cancers that were hepatocellular carcinoma, melanoma, renal cell or head and neck cancer.

Blood got drawn at baseline, again on cycle 4 day 1, and then on cycle 7 day 1. CDR1 and CDR2 (germline): SGHAT, FQDESV (reference sequence). Trimming removed 1 base at V and 4 bases at J, with 7 bases between. The CDR3 extends over 13 amino acids. The table came from immunoSEQ multiplex PCR; TCRdb's copy has only in-frame clones and leaves some out. The sample includes tens of thousands of clones, around four fifths of them seen just once. The sequences come from CD4+ or CD8+ T cells sorted from blood, collected in a trial of the OX40 agonist ivuxolimab. This chain uses TRBV11-1 with TRBJ1-2, with D unclear. This TCR was sampled from an adult with an advanced solid tumor such as melanoma, head and neck, liver or kidney cancer. The CDR3 loop reads CASSLGQSYGYTF. The CDR3 DNA reads TGTGCCAGCAGCTTAGGCCAGTCCTATGGCTACACCTTC.